The 31 T cell receptor beta chains in this list originate from one sample, sequenced in a study of blood T cell repertoires in COVID-19. Measured with immunoSEQ multiplex PCR; TCRdb has only the in-frame clones, and not every one. The sample has some 50,000 clones; about four fifths are singletons. The sequenced material came from peripheral blood. Source of these receptors: a man in his fifties with active COVID-19.

This clone came up once. This chain uses TRBV10-1 with TRBJ2-7, with D possibly TRBD2 on 5 matching bases. Germline assignment: CDR1 WNHNN and CDR2 SYGVQD (reference sequence). Trimming removed 4 bases from V and 5 bases from J, with 6 bases in between. The CDR3 loop spans 11 amino acids. This chain's CDR3 is CASSARDEQYF. CDR3 in DNA: TGCGCCAGCAGTGCGCGGGACGAGCAGTACTTC.

The rearrangement links TRBV2 to TRBJ2-2, with 7 nucleotides matching TRBD1. This CDR3 contains 15 residues. The germline CDR1 and CDR2 sequences are SNHLY and FYNNEI. V lost 6 bases, J lost 4 bases, and 8 bases stayed unmatched. This CDR3 is CASRIQGSGTGELFF. Written as DNA, the CDR3 is TGTGCCAGCAGGATACAGGGGTCGGGCACCGGGGAGCTGTTTTTT.

The chain carries TRBV18 and TRBJ2-5, with 7 bases identical to TRBD2. Germline CDR1 and CDR2: KGHSH and LQKENI. V lost 5 bases and J lost 5; bases outside the gene matches: 5. This CDR3 is 13 amino acids long. CDR3 DNA: TGTGCCAGCTCAGCGGGAGTTGGGGAGACCCAGTACTTC. This encodes CASSAGVGETQYF.

The rearrangement joins TRBV5-1 to TRBJ2-7; TRBD1 matches 9 bases. CDR1 and CDR2 (germline): SGHRS, YFSETQ. The length of the CDR3 is 14 residues. With V trimmed by 4 bases and J by 0 bases, 2 bases remained unmatched. Written as DNA, the CDR3 is TGCGCCAGCAGCCGGGGACAGGGCTCCTACGAGCAGTACTTC. This encodes CASSRGQGSYEQYF.

This chain uses TRBV2 with TRBJ2-1; possibly TRBD2 for D (6 bases). Per germline, CDR1 SNHLY and CDR2 FYNNEI. V lost 4 bases and J 7 bases, leaving 20 bases between the germline ends. This CDR3 contains 16 residues. The CDR3 sequence is CASSVQGGGWGNEQFF. For the CDR3, the DNA is TGTGCCAGCAGTGTCCAGGGAGGAGGGTGGGGGAATGAGCAGTTCTTC.

The chain recombines TRBV28 with TRBJ1-1; maybe TRBD1 (5 bases). Germline V gene data show CDR1 as MDHEN and CDR2 as SYDVKM. Trimming left V 5 bases short and J 0 bases short, with 19 bases between. The CDR3 has 17 amino acids. CDR3 nucleotide sequence: TGTGCCAGCAGTGACTACGGGACCGGCGGGATGAACACTGAAGCTTTCTTT. Protein: CASSDYGTGGMNTEAFF.

This chain joins TRBV9 and TRBJ1-4; 11 bases match TRBD1. The CDR3 has 14 amino acids. With 3 bases clipped from V and 8 bases from J, the junction kept 3 bases outside the gene matches. Per the germline V gene, CDR1 is SGDLS and CDR2 is YYNGEE. CDR3 amino acids: CASSGTGGKEKLFF. The CDR3 coding sequence is TGTGCCAGCAGCGGGACAGGGGGCAAGGAAAAACTGTTTTTT.

The chain uses TRBV5-1 and TRBJ2-3; 8 bases match TRBD2. Germline V CDR1 and CDR2: SGHRS, YFSETQ. V trimming: 0 bases; J trimming: 2 bases; junction bases outside the gene matches: 5. There are 16 residues in the CDR3. CDR3 DNA: TGCGCCAGCAGCTTGGCGCGGGGGGCCTCCACAGATACGCAGTATTTT. It translates to CASSLARGASTDTQYF.

The genes are TRBV5-8 and TRBJ1-1; 8 bases align to TRBD1. J lost 3 bases, V lost 0 bases, and 19 bases had no gene match. The germline V gene encodes CDR1 SGHTS and CDR2 YDEGEE. This CDR3 spans 20 amino acids. Written as DNA, the CDR3 is TGTGCCAGCAGCTTGGGGCCCCGGGCAGGGGGCTTTTTGGTTGACACTGAAGCTTTCTTT. As protein: CASSLGPRAGGFLVDTEAFF.

The V call is TRBV7-9, the J call TRBJ1-2, with no clear D. The CDR3 is made up of 14 amino acids. V was pared by 4 bases and J by 4 bases, with 13 bases between. Per germline, CDR1 SEHNR and CDR2 FQNEAQ (reference sequence). The CDR3 DNA follows: TGTGCCAGCAGCTCGCTGGCCACCCGCTATGGCTACACCTTC. This codes for CASSSLATRYGYTF.

The chain carries TRBV7-9 and TRBJ2-7, with D perhaps TRBD1 (7 bases). The CDR3 extends over 14 amino acids. Deletions cut 3 bases from V and 3 bases from J, with 12 bases between. Germline V gene sequence: CDR1 SEHNR, CDR2 FQNEAQ (reference sequence). CDR3 region: CASSFGGGVYEQYF. CDR3 sequence (DNA): TGTGCCAGCAGCTTCGGAGGGGGCGTCTACGAGCAGTACTTC.

The V and J genes are TRBV7-9 and TRBJ2-7, with D possibly being TRBD1 (5 bases). Germline V gene sequence: CDR1 SEHNR, CDR2 FQNEAQ (reference sequence). This CDR3 contains 13 residues. V dropped 6 bases and J dropped 6 bases, with 15 bases sitting between them. The CDR3 here is CASSPPGIGEQYF. The CDR3 nucleotides read TGTGCCAGCAGTCCCCCAGGGATCGGCGAGCAGTACTTC. Looking up the rest from reference TRBV7-9 and TRBJ2-7 gives the full variable domain: DTGVSQNPRHKITKRGQNVTFRCDPISEHNRLYWYRQTLGQGPEFLTYFQNEAQLEKSRLLSDRFSAERPKGSFSTLEIQRTEQGDSAMYLCASSPPGIGEQYFGPGTRLTVT.

This sequence joins TRBV6-2 or TRBV6-3 and TRBJ2-1; TRBD1 aligns across 9 bases. Germline V gene lookup returns CDR1 MNHEY and CDR2 SVGEGT. The CDR3 consists of 12 residues. V lost 6 bases to trimming and J lost 9 bases; unmatched junction nucleotides: 3. The CDR3: CASSGQGIEQFF. For the CDR3, the DNA is TGTGCCAGCAGCGGACAGGGGATTGAGCAGTTCTTC.

The genes are TRBV19 and TRBJ1-5, with D possibly matching TRBD1 (6 bases). Germline-derived CDR1 and CDR2 are LNHDA and SQIVND (reference sequence). V shed 4 bases and J shed 4 bases, with 17 bases lying between them. The CDR3 is 16 amino acids. CDR3 nucleotides: TGTGCCAGTAGTACCCAACAGGGTATTAGGAATCAGCCCCAGCATTTT. Protein product: CASSTQQGIRNQPQHF.

This clone was found once. The CDR3 protein is CASSQGDRGNQPQHF. The CDR3 DNA sequence: TGCGCCAGCAGCCAAGGAGACAGGGGCAATCAGCCCCAGCATTTT. This chain uses TRBV4-1 with TRBJ1-5; 7 bases fit TRBD1. Germline V gene lookup returns CDR1 MGHRA and CDR2 YSYEKL. V lost 1 base to trimming and J lost 2 bases; unmatched junction nucleotides: 2. CDR3 size: 15 residues.

The chain is built from TRBV12-3 or TRBV12-4 and TRBJ1-1; D call uncertain. This CDR3 spans 12 amino acids. Trimming took off 4 bases at V and 6 bases at J, with 9 bases between the two ends. CDR3 loop: CASSYASPEAFF. In DNA form, the CDR3 reads TGTGCCAGCAGTTACGCGAGTCCTGAAGCTTTCTTT.

V usage is TRBV11-2 and J usage is TRBJ1-5, with D tentatively TRBD1 (6 bases). This CDR3 region has 16 residues. Germline lookup yields CDR1 SGHAT and CDR2 FQNNGV. Trimming took 1 base from V and 2 from J, leaving 12 bases between them. The CDR3 protein is CASSLGGGLGNQPQHF. The CDR3 nucleotides read TGTGCCAGCAGCTTAGGCGGGGGGCTCGGCAATCAGCCCCAGCATTTT.

The chain employs TRBV15 and TRBJ1-4, with D hard to call. Germline CDR1 LNHNV, CDR2 YYDKDF (reference sequence). Trimming shortened V by 4 bases and J by 2 bases, and 14 bases separated the two germline ends. This CDR3 is built from 16 residues. The CDR3 loop is CATSKPPDSTNEKLFF. DNA of the CDR3: TGTGCCACCAGCAAACCCCCGGACTCGACTAATGAAAAACTGTTTTTT.

The DNA for the CDR3 is TGTGCCAGCAGCGGGACAGGGATCCACTATGGCTACACCTTC. It encodes CASSGTGIHYGYTF. The rearrangement uses TRBV9 and TRBJ1-2; the match to TRBD1 covers 8 bases. The V gene's germline CDR1 is SGDLS and CDR2 YYNGEE. The CDR3 has 14 residues. The junction had 4 bases not matched to a gene; V was cut back by 3 bases and J by 3 bases.

This clone was seen a few times. Written as DNA, the CDR3 is TGTGCCAGCTCACCAGGTTCGGGGAAGCCCCTCCACTTT. Its protein is CASSPGSGKPLHF. The rearrangement uses TRBV18 and TRBJ1-6, with D unclear. Germline values: CDR1 KGHSH, CDR2 LQKENI. CDR3 length: 13 residues. V was shortened by 2 bases and J by 13 bases, with 12 bases between the two germline ends.

The chain employs TRBV19 and TRBJ1-5; tentative D call: TRBD1 (5 bases). The CDR3 covers 14 residues. The ends were cut back, 4 bases at V and 0 bases at J, with 7 bases in the middle. In germline, CDR1 is LNHDA, CDR2 SQIVND (reference sequence). DNA of the CDR3: TGTGCCAGTAGTAAAAGGGGTAGCAATCAGCCCCAGCATTTT. It specifies CASSKRGSNQPQHF.

The chain has TRBV29-1 and TRBJ1-2; D is perhaps TRBD1 (5 bases). V shed 3 bases and J shed 5 bases, with 10 bases lying between them. Germline loops: CDR1 SQVTM, CDR2 ANQGSEA. The CDR3 loop spans 12 amino acids. The CDR3 bases are TGCAGCGTTGACAGGGCCGGGTATGGCTACACCTTC. Translated, it gives CSVDRAGYGYTF.

The V and J genes are TRBV25-1 and TRBJ2-1; a weak D match, TRBD1 (6 bases). Trimming stripped 3 bases from V and 3 bases from J, with 15 bases between. The CDR3 is 16 amino acids. CDR1 is MGHDK and CDR2 is SYGVNS in the germline V gene. Here the CDR3 reads CASSDGQSLVYNEQFF. CDR3 coding DNA: TGTGCCAGCAGTGACGGACAGAGCCTCGTCTACAATGAGCAGTTCTTC. The whole variable domain, remainder taken from reference TRBV25-1 and TRBJ2-1, is EADIYQTPRYLVIGTGKKITLECSQTMGHDKMYWYQQDPGMELHLIHYSYGVNSTEKGDLSSESTVSRIRTEHFPLTLESARPSHTSQYLCASSDGQSLVYNEQFFGPGTRLTVL.

The V call is TRBV7-6, the J call TRBJ2-3; 12 bases map to TRBD2. Trimming removed 5 bases from V and 2 bases from J; junction bases left unmatched: 8. The CDR3 extends over 17 amino acids. Per the germline V gene, CDR1 is SGHVS and CDR2 is FNYEAQ. CDR3 residues: CASSARLAGVVTDTQYF. The CDR3 nucleotides read TGTGCCAGCAGCGCGAGACTAGCGGGGGTCGTCACAGATACGCAGTATTTT.

V usage is TRBV9 and J usage is TRBJ2-1; TRBD2 matches at 8 bases. This CDR3 comprises 15 residues. Germline-derived CDR1 and CDR2 are SGDLS and YYNGEE. The trim removed 0 bases at V and 5 bases at J, leaving 4 bases unmatched. CDR3 sequence: CASSVGTSWDNEQFF. In nucleotides, the CDR3 is TGTGCCAGCAGCGTAGGGACTAGCTGGGACAATGAGCAGTTCTTC.

The chain is built from TRBV2 and TRBJ2-7; TRBD1 is a possible D gene (6 bases). V lost 6 bases and J lost 3, with 18 bases in between. The CDR3 consists of 15 residues. Germline lookup yields CDR1 SNHLY and CDR2 FYNNEI. In DNA form, the CDR3 reads TGTGCCAGCAGATTCGGGGCAGGGGACATCTACGAGCAGTACTTC. As protein: CASRFGAGDIYEQYF.

This chain links TRBV3-1 (or the pseudogene TRBV3-2) with TRBJ2-3; TRBD2 matches 11 bases. The V gene end was trimmed by 4 bases and the J gene end by 2 bases; junction bases not matched to a gene: 5. In germline, CDR1 is LGHDT, CDR2 YNNKEL (reference sequence). The CDR3 consists of 16 residues. The CDR3 DNA reads as TGTGCCAGCAGCCGCACTAGCGGGGGTTTCACAGATACGCAGTATTTT. This gives the protein CASSRTSGGFTDTQYF.

The chain uses TRBV25-1 and TRBJ1-2, with a weak D call TRBD1 (5 bases). V was shortened by 2 bases and J by 0 bases, with 10 bases between the two germline ends. Germline CDR1 is MGHDK and CDR2 is SYGVNS. This CDR3 region has 15 residues. The CDR3 is CASSEDRLANYGYTF. CDR3 bases: TGTGCCAGCAGTGAAGACAGACTTGCTAACTATGGCTACACCTTC.

The rearrangement joins TRBV5-1 to TRBJ2-1; 13 positions agree with TRBD2. CDR1 and CDR2 (germline): SGHRS, YFSETQ. The CDR3 covers 18 residues. V shed 4 bases, J shed 2 bases, and the junction held 9 bases outside the gene matches. DNA of the CDR3: TGCGCCAGCAGCCCGAGGGGACTAGCGGGGCAGACCTACAATGAGCAGTTCTTC. As protein: CASSPRGLAGQTYNEQFF.

The chain links TRBV28 to TRBJ1-2; 7 nucleotides match TRBD1. With V trimmed by 7 bases and J by 4 bases, 6 bases remained unmatched. The CDR3 is 13 amino acids. Germline-derived CDR1 and CDR2 are MDHEN and SYDVKM. The DNA for the CDR3 is TGTGCCAGCATGACCCGGGACAGCTATGGCTACACCTTC. It translates to CASMTRDSYGYTF.

The chain has TRBV7-2 and TRBJ1-5; D not certain. CDR1 SGHTA and CDR2 FQGNSA come from the germline V gene. The ends were cut back, 5 bases at V and 6 bases at J, with 11 bases in the middle. This CDR3 spans 13 amino acids. CDR3 sequence reads: CASSPESGQPQHF. The CDR3 DNA is TGTGCCAGCAGCCCCGAATCAGGTCAGCCCCAGCATTTT.